This T cell receptor (beta chain) was profiled in a study of T cell responses to AZD1222 COVID-19 vaccine. Study outcomes and limitations: Most donors were white British and more were female, and clonal diversity was possibly underestimated. Unmutated variant regions are reportedly targeted by nearly half of spike-specific TCRs.

The repertoire was sequenced with immunoSEQ multiplex PCR; TCRdb's copy has only in-frame clones and lacks some. The table records under 250,000 clones, about 93% of them present only once. CDR1 and CDR2 from the germline V gene are SGHKS and YYEKEE (reference sequence). J lost 6 bases, V lost 1 base, and 8 bases had no gene match. The CDR3 runs 16 residues. With respect to this clone: Its antigen is still unknown.

The chain employs TRBV5-5 and TRBJ2-3, with 10 bases identical to TRBD2. The sample was peripheral blood, taken on day 0 of MenACWY control vaccination. The sequence derives from an adult in good health. CDR3 coding DNA: TGTGCCAGCAGCTTGCCGCTAGCGGGGGCCACGGATACGCAGTATTTT. Residues: CASSLPLAGATDTQYF.